Detailed here is one TCR beta chain. Its antigen is currently not known. Base qualities are not provided; no much larger clone lies one nucleotide away. This sample stems from a study of blood T cell repertoires in COVID-19 (dated by TCRdb to about 2020). Background for the entire study: Samples covering the acute and convalescent phases of COVID-19 were provided by collaborators in the United States, Italy and Spain. The material from the prospective study consisted of cDNA or gDNA derived from T cells, B-cell-depleted T cells, or PBMCs. Deeply sampled blood TCRbeta repertoires from subjects exposed to, actively infected with, or recovered from COVID-19 were included in the dataset. The repertoires were released in a freely available public database meant as a resource for research on the immune response to SARS-CoV-2. The samples were drawn from two sources: the first 160 participants of the ongoing ImmuneRACE study, and 950 to 1,500 subjects contributed by 6 global collaborators. Sample metadata almost always included a de-identified subject ID, COVID-19 status, age in years and sex. Where available, HLA class I and class II types were taken from metadata supplied by the sample provider and were not determined by assay-based typing.

TCRbeta CDR3 regions were amplified from genomic DNA using the immunoSEQ Assay, a bias-controlled multiplex PCR. The published analysis was carried out like this. The number of nucleated cells in each sample was estimated from the amplification of reference gene primers within the assay. To quantify the absolute abundance of each unique TCRbeta CDR3 rearrangement, sequence reads were collapsed and filtered. For each sample, productive Simpson clonality was calculated as the square root of Simpson's diversity index across productive rearrangements. TCRdb carries this immuneACCESS record with in-frame sequences only. Its versions omit some clonotypes, under half of them owing to an unresolved V gene in the studies checked, with the rest unexplained. That table gives V, J and clone size, and the DNA gave D and trimming. This sample comprises hundreds of thousands of clones, about 83% of them detected only once. Of the sample, roughly 1.9% falls within the top ten clones.

The CDR3 runs 15 amino acids, cysteine and phenylalanine included. CDR3 DNA only is kept here, 45 bases in frame from base 1. V lost 0 bases and J lost 2 bases; the stretch between them is 11 bases long. As encoded in the germline V gene, CDR1 is SGHTA while CDR2 is FQGNSA. Enrolling through a virtual design, the prospective study's participants ranged in age from roughly 18 to 100 years and lived across some 22 United States geographic areas. Cohort assignment in the prospective study relied on participant-reported clinical history from a screening survey and a study questionnaire. ImmuneRACE Cohort 3 recovered participants were defined by two consecutive negative NP/OP PCR tests, healthcare professional clearance, or symptom resolution. In the prospective study, whole blood, serum and a nasopharyngeal or oropharyngeal swab were collected from each participant by mobile phlebotomists. Over an approximately 2-month period, participants in the prospective study had the option of providing additional blood draws and questionnaires. Prospective study blood samples were shipped either frozen or at room temperature before DNA extraction.

On the study overall, not on this receptor specifically: How much clinical and demographic metadata was included differed by source and by participant, and the metadata was provided uncurated.

The rearranged chain carries TRBV7-2 and TRBJ2-7; possibly the D gene is TRBD1, per 5 matching bases. Sequenced material: PBMCs or T cells enriched from blood (not recorded which). The receptor's source is a woman in her forties or fifties who had recovered from COVID-19. The nucleotide sequence reads as follows: TGTGCCAGCAGCTTAGCCTCGACAGATCCCTACGAGCAGTACTTC. Its protein reads: CASSLASTDPYEQYF.